The 19 T cell receptor beta chains below all came from one sample that was sequenced in a study of blood T cell repertoires in COVID-19. Profiling relied on immunoSEQ multiplex PCR, and the TCRdb table lists in-frame clones only, not all of them. The sample has roughly 100,000 clones; about nine tenths are singletons. Sequenced: peripheral blood. Receptor source: a woman between 50 and 59 years old with COVID-19, enrolled during active disease.

The chain couples TRBV2 to TRBJ2-7; D is undetermined. V lost 10 bases and J 0 bases, leaving 7 bases between the germline ends. The germline V gene has CDR1 SNHLY and CDR2 FYNNEI. There are 11 residues in the CDR3. The CDR3 DNA reads TGTGCCATCCGGGTCTCCTACGAGCAGTACTTC. Translating it yields CAIRVSYEQYF.

CDR3 DNA: TGTGCCAGCCGGAGTAATTCCTACAATGAGCAGTTCTTC. Translating gives CASRSNSYNEQFF. This chain joins TRBV18 and TRBJ2-1; the D is unclear. The length of the CDR3 is 13 residues. Trimming removed 8 bases from V and 1 base from J, with 9 bases in between. Germline-derived CDR1 and CDR2 are KGHSH and LQKENI.

The chain links TRBV7-6 to TRBJ2-5, with D possibly TRBD2 on 5 matching bases. Germline assignment: CDR1 SGHVS and CDR2 FNYEAQ. V was trimmed by 5 bases and J by 4 bases, leaving 14 bases between them. CDR3 length: 14 amino acids. The CDR3 sequence is CASSHDYTGETQYF. The CDR3 DNA is TGTGCCAGCAGCCACGACTACACCGGAGAGACCCAGTACTTC. Using reference TRBV7-6 and TRBJ2-5 for the parts outside the CDR3, the full variable domain is GAGVSQSPRYKVTKRGQDVALRCDPISGHVSLYWYRQALGQGPEFLTYFNYEAQQDKSGLPNDRFSAERPEGSISTLTIQRTEQRDSAMYRCASSHDYTGETQYFGPGTRLLVL.

The chain joins TRBV5-8 to TRBJ2-7, with 14 positions matching TRBD2. This CDR3 has 16 residues. Germline trimming cut 3 bases from V and 4 bases from J; bases unmatched to any gene: 6. Germline-derived CDR1 and CDR2 are SGHTS and YDEGEE. CDR3 residues: CASSSRGLAGGYEQYF. Here the CDR3 DNA reads TGTGCCAGCAGCTCGCGCGGACTAGCGGGGGGTTACGAGCAGTACTTC.

This chain joins TRBV3-1 (or the pseudogene TRBV3-2) and TRBJ2-5, with 7 nucleotides matching TRBD1. J gave up 3 bases and V 5 bases, and 3 bases lay outside the gene matches. The CDR3 is made up of 13 amino acids. Germline CDR1 reads LGHDT; CDR2 reads YNNKEL (reference sequence). The CDR3 sequence: CASSRGPEETQYF. CDR3 DNA: TGTGCCAGCAGCAGGGGGCCCGAAGAGACCCAGTACTTC.

The rearrangement uses TRBV18 and TRBJ1-1; 8 positions match TRBD1. The CDR3 covers 17 residues. Germline V gives CDR1 KGHSH, CDR2 LQKENI. V gave up 0 bases and J gave up 0 bases; unmatched junction bases: 6. In DNA form, the CDR3 reads TGTGCCAGCTCACCACCATTGGGACAGGCCCTGAACACTGAAGCTTTCTTT. This gives the protein CASSPPLGQALNTEAFF.

The chain has TRBV6-5 and TRBJ1-1; 7 bases are a match to TRBD1. Losses at the gene ends were 4 bases for V and 1 base for J; bases not matched to a gene: 6. This CDR3 contains 15 residues. Germline V gene lookup returns CDR1 MNHEY and CDR2 SVGAGI. This CDR3 is CASSSLTGENTEAFF. CDR3 nucleotides: TGTGCCAGCAGTTCCCTCACAGGGGAGAACACTGAAGCTTTCTTT.

The chain employs TRBV11-3 and TRBJ1-6; a possible D gene is TRBD1 (6 bases). V was trimmed by 8 bases and J by 12 bases, leaving 11 bases between them. This CDR3 region has 11 residues. CDR1 and CDR2 from the germline V gene are SGHNT and YENEEA. The DNA of the CDR3 is TGTGCCAGCGGCAGGGGCGAACCCCTCCACTTT. Its translation: CASGRGEPLHF.

The chain combines TRBV6-5 with TRBJ2-1, with TRBD1 matching over 10 bases. This CDR3 is built from 14 residues. CDR1 MNHEY and CDR2 SVGAGI come from the germline V gene. With 2 bases clipped from V and 8 bases from J, the junction kept 3 bases outside the gene matches. Here the CDR3 reads CASSYGQGDDEQFF. The CDR3 nucleotides are TGTGCCAGCAGTTACGGACAGGGGGACGATGAGCAGTTCTTC.

This clone has more than one count but fewer than ten. The rearrangement joins TRBV7-3 to TRBJ1-2, with 9 positions matching TRBD1. Trimming removed 5 bases from V and 8 bases from J; junction bases left unmatched: 6. Germline values: CDR1 SGHTA, CDR2 FQGTGA. The CDR3 totals 13 residues. The DNA of the CDR3 is TGTGCCAGCAGCCACGGACAGGGGTACGGCTACACCTTC. It translates to CASSHGQGYGYTF. Together with reference TRBV7-3 and TRBJ1-2, the CDR3 gives the full variable domain: GAGVSQTPSNKVTEKGKYVELRCDPISGHTALYWYRQSLGQGPEFLIYFQGTGAADDSGLPNDRFFAVRPEGSVSTLKIQRTERGDSAVYLCASSHGQGYGYTFGSGTRLTVV.

This clone is a singleton in its sample. The V call is TRBV2, the J call TRBJ1-3, with 7 bases fitting TRBD1. The CDR3 is made up of 14 amino acids. Germline lookup yields CDR1 SNHLY and CDR2 FYNNEI. V was pared by 5 bases and J by 4 bases, with 5 bases of the junction left unmatched. CDR3 nucleotides: TGTGCCAGCAGTAGAGACAGGGAAGGAAACACCATATATTTT. Translating it yields CASSRDREGNTIYF.

The chain carries TRBV7-9 and TRBJ2-7, with unresolved D. Germline V gene lookup returns CDR1 SEHNR and CDR2 FQNEAQ (reference sequence). V lost 5 bases and J 5 bases, leaving 13 bases between the germline ends. This CDR3 comprises 13 residues. CDR3 amino acids: CASSGFDSHEQYF. The DNA for the CDR3 is TGTGCCAGCAGCGGATTCGATAGCCACGAGCAGTACTTC. The variable domain in full, completed from reference TRBV7-9 and TRBJ2-7, reads DTGVSQNPRHKITKRGQNVTFRCDPISEHNRLYWYRQTLGQGPEFLTYFQNEAQLEKSRLLSDRFSAERPKGSFSTLEIQRTEQGDSAMYLCASSGFDSHEQYFGPGTRLTVT.

The V call is TRBV14, the J call TRBJ2-3; the D is unclear. This CDR3 has 13 residues. Germline CDR1 and CDR2: SGHDN and FVKESK. Trimming removed 4 bases from V and 2 bases from J, with 7 bases in between. The CDR3 coding sequence is TGTGCCAGCAGCCTGAGCGCCACAGATACGCAGTATTTT. This gives the protein CASSLSATDTQYF.

The chain has TRBV20-1 and TRBJ2-1; no clear D gene. CDR1 DFQATT and CDR2 SNEGSKA come from the germline V gene (reference sequence). V was trimmed by 3 bases and J by 8 bases, leaving 8 bases between them. The CDR3 runs 11 residues. The CDR3 DNA sequence: TGCAGTGCTAGCGGGTTCTATGAGCAGTTCTTC. Encoded protein: CSASGFYEQFF.

The chain carries TRBV29-1 and TRBJ2-7, with a possible D match to TRBD2 (6 bases). Trimming stripped 4 bases from V and 1 base from J, with 11 bases between. Germline V CDR1 and CDR2: SQVTM, ANQGSEA. The length of the CDR3 is 13 residues. The CDR3 nucleotides are TGCAGCGTTGGACTAGTATTATCCTACGAGCAGTACTTC. It is translated as CSVGLVLSYEQYF.

The J gene is TRBJ1-3, the V gene TRBV13; a weak D match, TRBD1 (6 bases). V shed 1 base and J shed 0 bases, with 13 bases lying between them. Germline V CDR1 and CDR2: PRHDT, FYEKMQ (reference sequence). The CDR3 totals 17 residues. CDR3 in amino acids: CASSLAAGDASGNTIYF. The CDR3 nucleotides read TGTGCCAGCAGCTTAGCGGCAGGGGACGCCTCTGGAAACACCATATATTTT.

This clone was detected only once. The V and J genes are TRBV9 and TRBJ1-1; D unclear. V was shortened by 0 bases and J by 1 base, with 10 bases between the two germline ends. The germline V gene encodes CDR1 SGDLS and CDR2 YYNGEE. The CDR3 is 15 residues long. The CDR3 sequence is CASSVGVMANTEAFF. CDR3 bases: TGTGCCAGCAGCGTAGGTGTAATGGCGAACACTGAAGCTTTCTTT.

The chain joins TRBV3-1 (or the pseudogene TRBV3-2) to TRBJ1-2; D possibly corresponds to TRBD1 (6 bases). From germline, CDR1 is LGHDT and CDR2 YNNKEL (reference sequence). The CDR3 covers 17 residues. V dropped 4 bases and J dropped 3 bases, with 21 bases sitting between them. CDR3 nucleotide sequence: TGTGCCAGCAGCCCCCCTCCCGAGACAGGTAGACACTATGGCTACACCTTC. Translated: CASSPPPETGRHYGYTF.

The chain employs TRBV7-2 and TRBJ2-1, with D possibly being TRBD1 (5 bases). This CDR3 region has 15 residues. From germline, CDR1 is SGHTA and CDR2 FQGNSA. V dropped 3 bases and J dropped 2 bases, with 11 bases sitting between them. CDR3 nucleotide sequence: TGTGCCAGCAGCTTGGCTCAGGGTGCCTACAATGAGCAGTTCTTC. It translates to CASSLAQGAYNEQFF.